Ten or more counts support the clone carrying this TCR beta chain. The entry originates in a study of identical twins. The CDR3 is made up of 13 amino acids. Trimming removed 3 bases at V and 9 bases at J, with 9 bases between. Each CDR3 protein gets one entry after TCRdb re-called the 5' RACE reads with MiXCR. The table includes approximately 500,000 distinct CDR3 sequences, 13% to 15% detected once. These data also formed part of another study, on yellow fever vaccine responses in identical twins.

This receptor was obtained from a woman between 18 and 30 years old in good health. The chain recombines TRBV12-3 or TRBV12-4 with TRBJ1-6; no firm D call. Sequenced sample: CD4+ T cells sorted from blood. CDR3 DNA sequence: TGTGCCAGCAGTTTCCCAGACGGTTCACCCCTCCACTTT. As protein: CASSFPDGSPLHF.